This T cell receptor beta chain was identified during a study of cytomegalovirus exposure and HLA in healthy donors. CDR3 length equals 14 residues. Per the germline V gene, CDR1 is SGHDT and CDR2 is YYEEEE. V was cut by 0 bases and J by 6 bases, with 9 bases left in between. The PCR contained 60 Vbeta and 13 Jbeta primers. The protocol was immunoSEQ multiplex PCR, while the TCRdb copy is restricted to in-frame clones and leaves out a portion. The profile shows 95,000 to 150,000 clones, 50% to 75% of them singletons. This clone was counted a single time. The sequenced sample consisted of PBMCs. This chain joins TRBV5-6 and TRBJ2-2; no reliable D call. The sequence came from a woman in her 40s in good health and CMV-seropositive. CDR3 loop: CASSLGQVPGELFF. The CDR3 nucleotides read TGTGCCAGCAGCTTGGGTCAGGTCCCCGGGGAGCTGTTTTTT. The full variable domain, its missing parts supplied by reference TRBV5-6 and TRBJ2-2, is DAGVTQSPTHLIKTRGQQVTLRCSPKSGHDTVSWYQQALGQGPQFIFQYYEEEERQRGNFPDRFSGHQFPNYSSELNVNALLLGDSALYLCASSLGQVPGELFFGEGSRLTVL.